This paragraph reports one TCR beta chain. The sample is drawn from a study of T cells in localized non-small cell lung cancer. Looked up from germline, CDR1 is LNHDA and CDR2 is SQIVND (reference sequence). V shed 7 bases and J 4 bases; nucleotides not matched to a gene: 9. The CDR3 loop spans 16 amino acids. Assay used: immunoSEQ multiplex PCR; TCRdb lists only in-frame clones, some missing. The sample has approximately 40,000 clones, approximately 83% seen once. The chain carries TRBV19 and TRBJ2-1, with 11 bases fitting TRBD2. The TCR was taken from a man aged 40-75 years with stage I lung adenocarcinoma. Here the sequenced sample was peripheral blood, taken before any cancer treatment. The CDR3 loop is CASTPSGRRVYNEQFF. The CDR3 DNA is TGTGCCAGTACCCCTAGCGGGAGGAGGGTTTACAATGAGCAGTTCTTC.